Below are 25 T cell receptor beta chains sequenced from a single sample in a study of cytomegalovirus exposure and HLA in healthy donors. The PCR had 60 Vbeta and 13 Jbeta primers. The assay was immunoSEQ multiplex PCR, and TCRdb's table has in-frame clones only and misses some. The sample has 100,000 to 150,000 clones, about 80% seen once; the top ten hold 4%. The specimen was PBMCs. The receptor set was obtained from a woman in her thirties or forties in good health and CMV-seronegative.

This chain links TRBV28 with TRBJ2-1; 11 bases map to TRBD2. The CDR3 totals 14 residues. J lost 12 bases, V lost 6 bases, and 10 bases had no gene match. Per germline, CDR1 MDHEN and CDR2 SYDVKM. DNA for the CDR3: TGTGCCAGCAGCCCAACTAGCGGGAGAAGCGCGCAGTTCTTC. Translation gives CASSPTSGRSAQFF. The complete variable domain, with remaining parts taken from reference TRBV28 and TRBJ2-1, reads DVKVTQSSRYLVKRTGEKVFLECVQDMDHENMFWYRQDPGLGLRLIYFSYDVKMKEKGDIPEGYSVSREKKERFSLILESASTNQTSMYLCASSPTSGRSAQFFGPGTRLTVL.

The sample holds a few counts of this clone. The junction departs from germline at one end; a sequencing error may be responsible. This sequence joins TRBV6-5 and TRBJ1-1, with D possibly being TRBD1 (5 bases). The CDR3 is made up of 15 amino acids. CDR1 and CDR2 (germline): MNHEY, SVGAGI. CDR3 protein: CASSYSPQGNTEAFF. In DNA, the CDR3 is TGTGCCAGCAGTTACTCCCCGCAGGGAAACACCGAAGCTTTCTTT.

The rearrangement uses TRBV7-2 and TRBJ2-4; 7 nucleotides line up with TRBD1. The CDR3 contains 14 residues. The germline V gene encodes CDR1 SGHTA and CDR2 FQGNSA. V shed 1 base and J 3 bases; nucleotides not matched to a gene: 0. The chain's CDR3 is CASSLGDSKNIQYF. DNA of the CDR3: TGTGCCAGCAGCTTAGGGGACAGCAAAAACATTCAGTACTTC.

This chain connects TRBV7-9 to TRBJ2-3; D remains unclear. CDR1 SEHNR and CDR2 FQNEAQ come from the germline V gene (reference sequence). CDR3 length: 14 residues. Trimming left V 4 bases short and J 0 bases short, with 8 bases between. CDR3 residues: CASSWQSSTDTQYF. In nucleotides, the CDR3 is TGTGCCAGCAGCTGGCAATCTAGCACAGATACGCAGTATTTT.

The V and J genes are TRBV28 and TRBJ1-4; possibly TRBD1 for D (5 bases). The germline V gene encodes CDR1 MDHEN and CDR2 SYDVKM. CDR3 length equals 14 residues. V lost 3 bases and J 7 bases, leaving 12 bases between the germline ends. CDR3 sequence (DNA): TGTGCCAGCAGTTTTTTGGGGGGGGGTGAAAAACTGTTTTTT. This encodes CASSFLGGGEKLFF.

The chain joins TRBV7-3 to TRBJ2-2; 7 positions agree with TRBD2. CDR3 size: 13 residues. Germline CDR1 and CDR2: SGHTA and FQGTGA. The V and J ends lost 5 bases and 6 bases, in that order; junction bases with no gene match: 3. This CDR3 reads CASSQAGPGELFF. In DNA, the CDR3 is TGTGCCAGCAGCCAAGCGGGGCCCGGGGAGCTGTTTTTT. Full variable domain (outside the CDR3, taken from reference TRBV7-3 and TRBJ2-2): GAGVSQTPSNKVTEKGKYVELRCDPISGHTALYWYRQSLGQGPEFLIYFQGTGAADDSGLPNDRFFAVRPEGSVSTLKIQRTERGDSAVYLCASSQAGPGELFFGEGSRLTVL.

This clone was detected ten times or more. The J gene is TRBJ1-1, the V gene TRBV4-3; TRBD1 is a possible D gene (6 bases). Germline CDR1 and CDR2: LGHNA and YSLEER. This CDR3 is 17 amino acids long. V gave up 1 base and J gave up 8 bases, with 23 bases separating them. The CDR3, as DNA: TGCGCCAGCAGCCAAGTCCCGCCAGGGGCCGGAGGAGAGGAAGCTTTCTTT. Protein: CASSQVPPGAGGEEAFF.

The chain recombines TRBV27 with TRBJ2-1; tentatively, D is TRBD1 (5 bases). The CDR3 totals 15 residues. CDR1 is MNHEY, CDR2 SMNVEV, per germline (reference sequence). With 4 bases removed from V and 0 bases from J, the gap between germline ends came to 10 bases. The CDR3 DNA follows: TGTGCCAGCAGTTCGGACACGACCTCCTACAATGAGCAGTTCTTC. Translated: CASSSDTTSYNEQFF.

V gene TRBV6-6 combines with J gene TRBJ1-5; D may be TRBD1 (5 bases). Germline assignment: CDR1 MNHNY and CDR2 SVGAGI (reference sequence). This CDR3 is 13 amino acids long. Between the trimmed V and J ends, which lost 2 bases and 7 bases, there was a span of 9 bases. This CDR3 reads CASSYGRGQPQHF. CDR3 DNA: TGTGCCAGCAGTTACGGGAGGGGACAGCCCCAGCATTTT.

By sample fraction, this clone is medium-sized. As DNA, the CDR3 is TGCGCCAGCAGCCTTTCCCAGGGGACTGGGGCCAACGTCCTGACTTTC. It translates to CASSLSQGTGANVLTF. The chain uses TRBV4-1 and TRBJ2-6, with D tentatively TRBD1 (6 bases). V was shortened by 4 bases and J by 2 bases, with 12 bases between the two germline ends. Looked up from germline, CDR1 is MGHRA and CDR2 is YSYEKL. CDR3 length: 16 residues.

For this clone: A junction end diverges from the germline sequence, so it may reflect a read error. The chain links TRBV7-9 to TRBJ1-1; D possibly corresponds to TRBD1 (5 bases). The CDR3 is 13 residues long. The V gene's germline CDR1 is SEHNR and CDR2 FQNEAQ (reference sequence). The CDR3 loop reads CAGSPLLDTEAFF. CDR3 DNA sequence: TGTGCCGGCAGCCCACTCCTGGACACCGAAGCTTTCTTT.

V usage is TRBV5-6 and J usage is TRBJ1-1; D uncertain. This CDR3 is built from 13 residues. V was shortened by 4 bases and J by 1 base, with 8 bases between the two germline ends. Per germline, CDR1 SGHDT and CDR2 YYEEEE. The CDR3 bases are TGTGCCAGCAGCGCAGTTTCGAACACTGAAGCTTTCTTT. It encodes CASSAVSNTEAFF.

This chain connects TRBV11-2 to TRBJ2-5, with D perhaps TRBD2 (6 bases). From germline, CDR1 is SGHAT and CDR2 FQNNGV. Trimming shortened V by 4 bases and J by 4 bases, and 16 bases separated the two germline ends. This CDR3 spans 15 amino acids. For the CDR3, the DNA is TGTGCCAGCAGCTCCCCGGGACTCGAAACAGAGACCCAGTACTTC. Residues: CASSSPGLETETQYF.

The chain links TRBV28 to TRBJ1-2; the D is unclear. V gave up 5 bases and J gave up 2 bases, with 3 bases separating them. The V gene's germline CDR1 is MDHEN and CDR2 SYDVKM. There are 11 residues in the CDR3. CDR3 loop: CASSQNYGYTF. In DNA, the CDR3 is TGTGCCAGCAGTCAAAACTATGGCTACACCTTC.

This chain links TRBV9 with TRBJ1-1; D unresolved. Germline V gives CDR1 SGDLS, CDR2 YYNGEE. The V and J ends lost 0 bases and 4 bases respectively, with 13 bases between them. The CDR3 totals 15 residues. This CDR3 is CASSVGLGRATEAFF. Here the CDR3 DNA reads TGTGCCAGCAGCGTAGGGTTGGGGAGGGCCACTGAAGCTTTCTTT.

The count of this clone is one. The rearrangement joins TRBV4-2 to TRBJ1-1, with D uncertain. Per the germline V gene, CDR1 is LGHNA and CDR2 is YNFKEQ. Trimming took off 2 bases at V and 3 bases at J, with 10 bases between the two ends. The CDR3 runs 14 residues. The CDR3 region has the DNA TGTGCCAGCAGCCAACTATCTCGGGACACTGAAGCTTTCTTT. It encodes CASSQLSRDTEAFF.

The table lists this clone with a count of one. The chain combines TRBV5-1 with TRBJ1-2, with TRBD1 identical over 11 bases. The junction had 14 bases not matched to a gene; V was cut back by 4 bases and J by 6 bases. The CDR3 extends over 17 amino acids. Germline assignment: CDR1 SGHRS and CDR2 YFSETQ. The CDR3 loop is CASSAGQGARAPDGYTF. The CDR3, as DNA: TGCGCCAGCAGCGCCGGACAGGGGGCGAGGGCCCCTGATGGCTACACCTTC.

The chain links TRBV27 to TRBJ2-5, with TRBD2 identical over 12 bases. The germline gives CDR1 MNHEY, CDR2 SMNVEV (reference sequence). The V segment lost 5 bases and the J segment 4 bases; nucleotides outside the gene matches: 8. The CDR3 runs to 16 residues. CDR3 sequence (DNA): TGTGCCAGCAGTCCCCCTAGCGGGAGGGTGGGAGAGACCCAGTACTTC. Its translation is CASSPPSGRVGETQYF.

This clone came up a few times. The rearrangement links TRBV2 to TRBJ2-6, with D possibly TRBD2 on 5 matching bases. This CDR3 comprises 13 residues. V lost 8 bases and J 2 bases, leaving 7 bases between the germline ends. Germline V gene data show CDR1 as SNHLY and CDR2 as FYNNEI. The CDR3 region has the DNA TGTGCCAGCCCCGGGGCTGGGGCCAACGTCCTGACTTTC. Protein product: CASPGAGANVLTF. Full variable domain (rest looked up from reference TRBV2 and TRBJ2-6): EPEVTQTPSHQVTQMGQEVILRCVPISNHLYFYWYRQILGQKVEFLVSFYNNEISEKSEIFDDQFSVERPDGSNFTLKIRSTKLEDSAMYFCASPGAGANVLTFGAGSRLTVL.

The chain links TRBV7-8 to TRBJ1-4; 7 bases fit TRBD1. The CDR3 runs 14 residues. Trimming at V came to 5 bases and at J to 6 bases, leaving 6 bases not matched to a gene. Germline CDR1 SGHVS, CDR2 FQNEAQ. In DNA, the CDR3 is TGTGCCAGCAGCCTTGGGACAGCAGATGAAAAACTGTTTTTT. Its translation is CASSLGTADEKLFF.

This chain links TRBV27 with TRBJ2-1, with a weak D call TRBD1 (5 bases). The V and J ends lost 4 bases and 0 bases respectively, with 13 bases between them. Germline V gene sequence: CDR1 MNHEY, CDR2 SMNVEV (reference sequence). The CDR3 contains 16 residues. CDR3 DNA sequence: TGTGCCAGCAGTTCCAAGGGGTCCCTCTCCTACAATGAGCAGTTCTTC. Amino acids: CASSSKGSLSYNEQFF.

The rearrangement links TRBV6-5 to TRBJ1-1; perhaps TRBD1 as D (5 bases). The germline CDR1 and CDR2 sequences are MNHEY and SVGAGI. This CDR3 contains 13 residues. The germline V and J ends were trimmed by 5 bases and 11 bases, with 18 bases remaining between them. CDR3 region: CASSALDTFGAFF. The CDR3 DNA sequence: TGTGCCAGCAGTGCCTTGGACACCTTTGGGGCTTTCTTT.

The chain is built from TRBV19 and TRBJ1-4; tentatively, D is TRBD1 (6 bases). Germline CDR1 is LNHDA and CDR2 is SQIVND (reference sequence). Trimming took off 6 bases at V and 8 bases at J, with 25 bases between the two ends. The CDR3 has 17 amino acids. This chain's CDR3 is CASSPNQGRTEIEKLFF. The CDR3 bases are TGTGCCAGTAGCCCCAATCAAGGAAGGACAGAAATCGAAAAACTGTTTTTT.

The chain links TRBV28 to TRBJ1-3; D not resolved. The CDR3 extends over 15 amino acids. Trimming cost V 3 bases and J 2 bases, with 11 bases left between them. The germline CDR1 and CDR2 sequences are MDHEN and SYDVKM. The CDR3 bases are TGTGCCAGCAGTTTCCCGCCCGGGGCTGGAAACACCATATATTTT. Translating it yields CASSFPPGAGNTIYF.

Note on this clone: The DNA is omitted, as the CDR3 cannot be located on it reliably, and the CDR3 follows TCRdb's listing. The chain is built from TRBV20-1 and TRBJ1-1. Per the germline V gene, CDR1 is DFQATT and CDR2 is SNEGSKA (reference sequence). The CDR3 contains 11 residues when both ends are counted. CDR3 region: CSARVGGGTFF.